Listed below are T cell receptor beta chains from one sample, sequenced in a study of T cell changes during pregnancy in multiple sclerosis. Clones were sequenced by immunoSEQ multiplex PCR, and TCRdb holds only the in-frame ones, with some missing. The sample contains about 45,000 clones, around 90% of which appear only once. Sequences were derived from CD8+ T cells from peripheral blood mononuclear cells, sampled in the second trimester of pregnancy. Receptors were obtained from a female donor with multiple sclerosis, enrolled in a pregnancy study. CDR3s include the opening cysteine and the closing phenylalanine or tryptophan. The D gene is left open where the match is weak. Part of the rows lack a size; the others show once, few, many or a class for expanded clones.

D	V	size	J	CDR3	DNA
TRBD1	TRBV7-8	once	TRBJ1-5	CASSSDRDNQPQHF	TGTGCCAGCAGCTCTGACAGGGATAACCAGCCCCAGCATTTT
NA	TRBV7-6	once	TRBJ2-1	CASSLVGGASEQFF	TGTGCCAGCAGCTTAGTGGGAGGAGCCAGTGAGCAGTTCTTC
TRBD1	TRBV5-4	NA	TRBJ2-3	CASSGGQGADTQYF	TGTGCCAGCAGCGGAGGGCAGGGGGCGGATACGCAGTATTTT
NA	TRBV12-5	NA	TRBJ1-2	CASGRIEDGYTF	TGTGCTAGTGGTCGTATCGAGGATGGCTACACCTTC
NA	TRBV7-8	NA	TRBJ1-5	CASRLEEGQPQHF	TGTGCCAGCAGGTTAGAAGAGGGTCAGCCCCAGCATTTT
TRBD1	TRBV11-1	NA	TRBJ1-6	CASRGTAGILHF	TGTGCCAGCAGGGGGACAGCCGGAATCCTCCACTTT
NA	TRBV7-9	NA	TRBJ2-3	CASSLEDRSYTQYF	TGTGCCAGCAGCTTAGAAGATCGCAGTTACACGCAGTATTTT
NA	TRBV6-5	NA	TRBJ1-2	CASSYRVREPNYGYTF	TGTGCCAGCAGTTATCGCGTCCGGGAACCTAACTATGGCTACACCTTC
TRBD1	TRBV4-1	NA	TRBJ1-2	CASSPYRGHGYTF	TGCGCCAGCAGCCCTTACAGGGGGCACGGCTACACCTTC
NA	TRBV7-6	NA	TRBJ2-2	CASSLGGVRYTGELFF	TGTGCCAGCAGCTTAGGAGGCGTCAGATACACCGGGGAGCTGTTTTTT
TRBD2	TRBV9	NA	TRBJ2-1	CASSAGLAGNEQFF	TGTGCCAGCAGCGCCGGACTAGCGGGCAATGAGCAGTTCTTC
NA	TRBV7-9	NA	TRBJ1-1	CASSLYEGDTEAFF	TGTGCCAGCAGCTTATACGAGGGGGACACTGAAGCTTTCTTT
NA	TRBV7-9	NA	TRBJ2-7	CASSSKGGGGAPYEQYF	TGTGCCAGCAGCTCTAAGGGGGGGGGCGGGGCTCCCTACGAGCAGTACTTC
TRBD1	TRBV5-6	NA	TRBJ2-7	CASSGNPTGRSYEQYF	TGTGCCAGCAGCGGAAACCCGACAGGGAGATCCTACGAGCAGTACTTC
NA	TRBV29-1	NA	TRBJ2-1	CSVAGVSTYNEQFF	TGCAGCGTTGCGGGAGTCTCGACCTACAATGAGCAGTTCTTC
TRBD1	TRBV9	NA	TRBJ2-6	CASSVRGWGANVLTF	TGTGCCAGCAGCGTCAGGGGGTGGGGGGCCAACGTCCTGACTTTC
NA	TRBV11-2	NA	TRBJ2-7	CASSLAGYEQYF	TGTGCCAGCAGCTTAGCCGGGTACGAGCAGTACTTC
TRBD1	TRBV7-8	NA	TRBJ2-3	CASSFPGQGSLGVTDTQYF	TGTGCCAGCAGCTTCCCGGGACAGGGGAGTTTGGGAGTCACAGATACGCAGTATTTT
TRBD2	TRBV9	NA	TRBJ2-5	CASSLGLVGTQYF	TGTGCCAGCAGCCTAGGACTAGTCGGGACCCAGTACTTC
TRBD1	TRBV27	NA	TRBJ1-2	CASSFGQGAFYGYTF	TGTGCCAGCAGTTTCGGACAGGGGGCCTTCTATGGCTACACCTTC
NA	TRBV7-7	NA	TRBJ2-2	CASSPTGTGELFF	TGTGCCAGCAGCCCCACAGGGACCGGGGAGCTGTTTTTT
TRBD1	TRBV19	NA	TRBJ2-2	CASSIRDRGPNTGELFF	TGTGCCAGTAGTATTCGGGACAGGGGCCCTAACACCGGGGAGCTGTTTTTT
TRBD1	TRBV9	NA	TRBJ2-1	CASSVEGTGYNEQFF	TGTGCCAGCAGCGTCGAGGGGACAGGGTACAATGAGCAGTTCTTC
NA	TRBV6-5	once	TRBJ2-5	CASSLDTGGPQETQYF	TGTGCCAGCAGTTTGGATACCGGGGGGCCGCAGGAGACCCAGTACTTC
NA	TRBV19	few	TRBJ1-1	CASSIGTPNTEAFF	TGTGCCAGTAGTATAGGGACACCGAACACTGAAGCTTTCTTT
TRBD2	TRBV9	NA	TRBJ2-3	CASSWTSGASGDTQYF	TGTGCCAGCAGCTGGACTAGCGGGGCATCCGGGGATACGCAGTATTTT
NA	TRBV7-8	NA	TRBJ1-5	CASSSGYSSGNQPQHF	TGTGCCAGCAGCTCAGGGTATTCGAGCGGCAATCAGCCCCAGCATTTT
TRBD1	TRBV10-1	NA	TRBJ2-7	CASSQDRGRRYEQYF	TGCGCCAGCAGCCAAGACAGGGGGCGTCGTTACGAGCAGTACTTC
NA	TRBV7-2	NA	TRBJ1-5	CASSTGNQPQHF	TGTGCCAGCAGCACAGGCAATCAGCCCCAGCATTTT
NA	TRBV27	NA	TRBJ1-3	CASTYGNTIYF	TGTGCCAGCACCTACGGAAACACCATATATTTT
NA	TRBV6-6	once	TRBJ2-7	CASSYSEYEQYF	TGTGCCAGCAGTTACTCGGAGTACGAGCAGTACTTC
NA	TRBV4-1	NA	TRBJ2-5	CASSQDIEETQYF	TGCGCCAGCAGCCAAGATATAGAAGAGACCCAGTACTTC
NA	TRBV19	NA	TRBJ2-1	CASISQGGNEQFF	TGTGCCAGTATCTCCCAGGGAGGAAATGAGCAGTTCTTC
NA	TRBV29-1	NA	TRBJ1-2	CSAGAGFF	TGCAGCGCCGGAGCGGGTTTTTTC
NA	TRBV7-9	NA	TRBJ1-6	CASSFGGADLHF	TGTGCCAGCAGCTTTGGCGGGGCGGACCTCCACTTT
TRBD1	TRBV19	NA	TRBJ2-7	CASMGRDSYEQYF	TGTGCCAGTATGGGCCGGGACAGCTACGAGCAGTACTTC
NA	TRBV6-6	once	TRBJ2-5	CASSFVTDERETQYF	TGTGCCAGCAGTTTCGTGACTGACGAGAGGGAGACCCAGTACTTC
TRBD2	TRBV7-2	NA	TRBJ2-1	CASSLVVAGAPLDEQFF	TGTGCCAGCAGCTTAGTGGTAGCGGGGGCCCCCTTAGATGAGCAGTTCTTC
NA	TRBV5-4	NA	TRBJ1-1	CASSLSAWEPEAFF	TGTGCCAGCAGCTTGTCTGCTTGGGAGCCTGAAGCTTTCTTT
NA	TRBV19	few	TRBJ1-1	CASSMTENTEAFF	TGTGCCAGTAGTATGACAGAGAACACTGAAGCTTTCTTT
TRBD1	TRBV18	NA	TRBJ2-5	CASSDRGVGETQYF	TGTGCCAGCTCAGACAGGGGCGTGGGCGAGACCCAGTACTTC
NA	TRBV9	NA	TRBJ1-2	CASSGKGTIYGYTF	TGTGCCAGCAGCGGGAAAGGGACAATCTATGGCTACACCTTC
NA	TRBV2	NA	TRBJ1-5	CASSDSFLVDSNQPQHF	TGTGCCAGCAGTGATTCGTTCCTAGTGGATAGCAATCAGCCCCAGCATTTT
TRBD2	TRBV4-1	NA	TRBJ2-7	CASSQDALAGSYEQYF	TGCGCCAGCAGCCAAGATGCGCTAGCGGGGAGCTACGAGCAGTACTTC
NA	TRBV27	NA	TRBJ2-1	CASSLSGALDSYNEQFF	TGTGCCAGCAGTTTATCGGGGGCCCTGGATTCCTACAATGAGCAGTTCTTC
TRBD1	TRBV6-1	NA	TRBJ2-7	CASPGQGRNEQYF	TGTGCCAGCCCGGGACAGGGGAGAAACGAGCAGTACTTC
NA	TRBV5-6	once	TRBJ2-1	CASSPGYEQFF	TGTGCCAGCAGCCCCGGTTATGAGCAGTTCTTC
NA	TRBV6-1	NA	TRBJ2-5	CASTRWGPSETQYF	TGTGCCAGCACCCGGTGGGGCCCAAGTGAGACCCAGTACTTC
NA	TRBV7-9	NA	TRBJ2-5	CASSFSQDSSETQYF	TGTGCCAGCAGCTTTTCGCAGGACAGTTCGGAGACCCAGTACTTC
TRBD1	TRBV7-9	NA	TRBJ1-5	CASSSSGTGGPNQPQHF	TGTGCCAGCAGCTCGTCCGGGACAGGGGGGCCCAATCAGCCCCAGCATTTT
TRBD1	TRBV6-4	NA	TRBJ1-1	CASSDSVGQSTTFF	TGTGCCAGCAGTGACTCGGTGGGACAGTCGACGACTTTCTTT
NA	TRBV4-3	NA	TRBJ2-7	CASSRTVPSYEQYF	TGCGCCAGCAGCCGGACAGTCCCTTCCTACGAGCAGTACTTC
NA	TRBV5-6	NA	TRBJ2-5	CASSLGGARETQYF	TGTGCCAGCAGCTTAGGGGGGGCAAGAGAGACCCAGTACTTC